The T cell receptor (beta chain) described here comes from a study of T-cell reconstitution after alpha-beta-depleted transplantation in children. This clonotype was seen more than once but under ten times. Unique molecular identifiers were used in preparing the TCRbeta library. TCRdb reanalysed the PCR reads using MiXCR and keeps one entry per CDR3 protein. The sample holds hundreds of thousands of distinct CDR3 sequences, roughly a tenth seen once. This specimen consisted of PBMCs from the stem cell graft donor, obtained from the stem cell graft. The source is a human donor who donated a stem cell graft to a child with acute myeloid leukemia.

This CDR3 is CSARRRGSSTDTQYF. The CDR3, as DNA: TGCAGTGCTAGACGAAGGGGGTCTAGCACAGATACGCAGTATTTT. This rearrangement joins TRBV20-1 to TRBJ2-3; maybe TRBD1 (6 bases). Germline loops: CDR1 DFQATT, CDR2 SNEGSKA (reference sequence). V was cut by 2 bases and J by 0 bases, with 12 bases left in between. The length of the CDR3 is 15 residues.